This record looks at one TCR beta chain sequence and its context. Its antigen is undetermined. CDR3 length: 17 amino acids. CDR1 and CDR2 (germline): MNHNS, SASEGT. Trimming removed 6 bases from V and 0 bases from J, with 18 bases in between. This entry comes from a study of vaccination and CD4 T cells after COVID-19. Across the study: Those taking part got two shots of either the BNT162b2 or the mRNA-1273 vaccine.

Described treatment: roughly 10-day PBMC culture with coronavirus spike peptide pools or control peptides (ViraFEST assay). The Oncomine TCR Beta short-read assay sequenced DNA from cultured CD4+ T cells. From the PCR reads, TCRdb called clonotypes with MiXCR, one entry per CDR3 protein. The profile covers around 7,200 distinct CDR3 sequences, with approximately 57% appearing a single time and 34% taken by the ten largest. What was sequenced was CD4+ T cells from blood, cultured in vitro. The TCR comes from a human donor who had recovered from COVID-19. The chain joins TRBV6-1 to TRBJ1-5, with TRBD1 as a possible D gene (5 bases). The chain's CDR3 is CASRAGTGSFSNQPQHF. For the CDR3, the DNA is TGTGCCAGCAGGGCCGGGACGGGATCCTTTAGCAATCAGCCCCAGCATTTT.